This T cell receptor (beta chain) came from a study of human T cells and chemical hapten exposure. The junction had 8 bases not matched to a gene; V was cut back by 2 bases and J by 4 bases. This CDR3 is built from 16 residues. From germline, CDR1 is MNHEY and CDR2 SVGAGI. In TCRdb, the RACE reads were re-called with MiXCR into one record per CDR3 protein. The sample consists of more than 150,000 distinct CDR3 sequences, about 22% of them appearing once. Indicated time point: patch test 3, about 24 weeks after DPC sensitization. Treatment denoted: therapeutic diphenylcyclopropenone sensitization with weekly scalp DPC.

The clonotype was recovered from a woman in her thirties or forties with alopecia areata. Some clones in this sample may be carry-over from other donors' samples. Specimen: whole blood, collected in connection with sensitization to the hapten diphenylcyclopropenone (DPC). V gene TRBV6-5 combines with J gene TRBJ2-7, with 10 bases fitting TRBD1. The CDR3 sequence: CASSYQGGTGAYEQYF. For the CDR3, the DNA is TGTGCCAGCAGTTACCAGGGGGGGACAGGGGCATACGAGCAGTACTTC.